Shown below are 3 T cell receptor beta chains from a single sample sequenced in a study of T cell responses to AZD1222 COVID-19 vaccine (dated by TCRdb to 2020 to 2022). Library preparation used the immunoSEQ multiplex PCR assay. Sourced from immuneACCESS, this table was stored by TCRdb with only in-frame sequences that have V and J called. A share of the clones is absent; for the studies checked, an unresolved V gene accounts for under half, and the remainder has no known explanation. This sample has about 150,000 clones in its table, and over 90% of those were observed once. The ten largest clones take up just over 5% of the sample. The meaning of the sample's time point label: baseline before first vaccination. Material: peripheral blood, obtained on day 0 of AZD1222 vaccination. Every receptor here comes from an adult in good health.

The rearrangement links TRBV4-1 to TRBJ2-3; D is undetermined. Germline lookup yields CDR1 MGHRA and CDR2 YSYEKL. The CDR3 covers 14 residues. Trimming stripped 1 base from V and 0 bases from J, with 5 bases between. The CDR3 DNA follows: TGCGCCAGCAGCCAAGGGCCTAGCACAGATACGCAGTATTTT. This codes for CASSQGPSTDTQYF.

CDR3 in DNA: TGTGCCAGCTCACCGGGGGTTAGCACAGATACGCAGTATTTT. This translates into CASSPGVSTDTQYF. This rearrangement joins TRBV18 to TRBJ2-3; D may be TRBD1 or TRBD2 (5 bases each). This CDR3 region has 14 residues. Germline assignment: CDR1 KGHSH and CDR2 LQKENI. Between the trimmed V and J ends, which lost 3 bases and 0 bases, there was a span of 7 bases. Complete variable domain (other parts from reference TRBV18 and TRBJ2-3): NAGVMQNPRHLVRRRGQEARLRCSPMKGHSHVYWYRQLPEEGLKFMVYLQKENIIDESGMPKERFSAEFPKEGPSILRIQQVVRGDSAAYFCASSPGVSTDTQYFGPGTRLTVL.

The chain carries TRBV6-5 and TRBJ1-1; weak D call: TRBD1 (6 bases). The V end lost 0 bases, the J end lost 5 bases, and 10 bases lay between the germline ends. The CDR3 loop spans 14 amino acids. Germline loops: CDR1 MNHEY, CDR2 SVGAGI. CDR3 loop: CASSYSQGHTEAFF. The CDR3 nucleotides are TGTGCCAGCAGTTACTCGCAGGGACATACTGAAGCTTTCTTT.